A selection of T cell receptor beta chains follows, all from one sample in a study of multiple sclerosis patients with progressive multifocal leukoencephalopathy. Method: immunoSEQ multiplex PCR; TCRdb's copy keeps in-frame clones and lacks some. The sample records under 40,000 clones, 70% to 90% being singletons. Sequenced sample: PBMCs. Source of these receptors: a human donor with multiple sclerosis. Each CDR3 is given without its conserved first and last residue.

TRBV11-2	TRBJ2-1	ASSLTTSIYNEQF
TRBV6-1	TRBJ2-3	ASNEQSTDTQY
TRBV5-1	TRBJ1-4	ASSLLGQSAEKLF
TRBV10-3	TRBJ1-5	AIKGTDSNQPQH
TRBV27	TRBJ2-7	ASRNRLTGTRAYEQY
TRBV6-1	TRBJ1-2	ASSDDEQLYGYT
TRBV9	TRBJ1-1	ASSLRAGEAF
TRBV5-1	TRBJ1-1	ASSLRAPNTEAF
TRBV28	TRBJ1-3	ASSFKAQTIY
TRBV10-3	TRBJ2-6	AISTRGRGSGANVLT
TRBV27	TRBJ1-2	ASSKSPGQGVNTYGYT
TRBV11-3	TRBJ2-2	ASSLGQGLGTGELF
TRBV18	TRBJ2-5	ASSPKDLETQY
TRBV4-3	TRBJ2-1	ASSQGTSYNEQF
TRBV5-1	TRBJ2-7	ASSLDGRDPEQY
TRBV19	TRBJ2-1	ASSMGNEQF
TRBV9	TRBJ2-6	ASSVLGSGANVLT
TRBV19	TRBJ2-1	ASSQEYNEQF
TRBV2	TRBJ1-1	ASSEGYLAEAF
TRBV29-1	TRBJ1-5	SVQGAGQPQH
TRBV5-1	TRBJ2-2	ASKLRTSNTGELF
TRBV7-9	TRBJ1-5	ASSSTALGINQPQH
TRBV7-2	TRBJ2-7	ASSLAAGEGYEQY
TRBV7-9	TRBJ1-5	ASSLGTGHNQPQH
TRBV7-2	TRBJ1-1	ASSLRVSGDVPF
TRBV2	TRBJ2-7	ASSETLEQY
TRBV27	TRBJ1-2	ASSQLTGEGGYT
TRBV2	TRBJ2-3	ASSGVAALVGDTQY
TRBV28	TRBJ2-4	ASSLAVAKNIQY
TRBV6-1	TRBJ1-2	ASSETGGQGIYGYT
TRBV6-1	TRBJ2-7	ASRQQGSYEQY
TRBV2	TRBJ2-1	ASSEWQYNEQF
TRBV5-1	TRBJ2-7	ASSLGSSGRYEQY
TRBV7-2	TRBJ1-2	ASSLDGGPNYGYT
TRBV4-3	TRBJ2-3	ASSQGTSGRGRDTQY
TRBV6-1	TRBJ2-1	ASRGTGVNEQF
TRBV7-2	TRBJ2-3	ASSLGLTFTDTQY
TRBV18	TRBJ1-2	ASSPGDGYT
TRBV7-2	TRBJ1-5	ASNFTGGNQPQH
TRBV4-3	TRBJ1-2	ASSQVTGGQVYGYT
TRBV11-2	TRBJ2-7	ASSLAGRGSSYEQY
TRBV7-2	TRBJ2-1	ASSLDRGYNEQF
TRBV27	TRBJ1-6	ASSPRWRGVNSPLH
TRBV5-1	TRBJ2-5	ASSYGTAKQETQY
TRBV6-5	TRBJ1-4	ASSYSSGWGGKLF
TRBV30	TRBJ1-4	AWGRRGAGVEKLF
TRBV27	TRBJ2-1	AAGWLTYNEQF
TRBV5-4	TRBJ2-7	ASSLVQADHEQY
TRBV9	TRBJ2-1	ASSVGQREYNEQF
TRBV6-4	TRBJ2-4	ASSEGGKGTSGGGIQY
TRBV9	TRBJ1-4	ASSQGQANEKLF
TRBV12-5	TRBJ1-2	ASGSYPTAYGYT
TRBV20-1	TRBJ1-5	SAAGNQPQH
TRBV7-3	TRBJ2-6	ASSPQSSLMGGGANVLA